This entry lists 27 T cell receptor beta chains sequenced from one sample in a study of blood T cell repertoires in COVID-19 (dated by TCRdb to 2020 to 2022). To prepare the library, the immunoSEQ multiplex PCR assay was applied. TCRdb mirrors the immuneACCESS table, restricted to in-frame sequences. Some clones are absent from its copies; in checked studies, under half trace to an unresolved V gene, and the reason for the others is unknown. The sample table lists about 340,000 clones, about four fifths of them with a count of one. Roughly 3% of the sample comes from the top ten. The sequenced sample was peripheral blood. The receptors stem from a man aged 30 to 45 with active or convalescent COVID-19.

V is TRBV7-2 and J is TRBJ2-7; 14 bases agree with TRBD2. This CDR3 spans 15 amino acids. Germline V gene data show CDR1 as SGHTA and CDR2 as FQGNSA. The V gene end was trimmed by 5 bases and the J gene end by 4 bases; junction bases not matched to a gene: 4. CDR3 region: CASSQGLAGEYEQYF. CDR3 DNA: TGTGCCAGCAGCCAGGGACTAGCGGGAGAATACGAGCAGTACTTC.

The table lists this clone with a few counts. The J gene is TRBJ2-2, the V gene TRBV10-3, with 7 bases fitting TRBD2. Unmatched junction bases numbered 10, after V lost 10 bases and J lost 8 bases. The CDR3 runs to 13 residues. Germline CDR1 reads ENHRY; CDR2 reads SYGVKD. CDR3 region: CATTGTKGGELFF. CDR3 in DNA: TGTGCCACGACCGGGACTAAGGGGGGGGAGCTGTTTTTT.

The gene calls are TRBV6-2 or TRBV6-3 and TRBJ1-2; D gene unclear. Germline V gene data show CDR1 as MNHEY and CDR2 as SVGEGT. This CDR3 comprises 14 residues. The germline V and J ends were trimmed by 8 bases and 3 bases, with 16 bases remaining between them. The CDR3 nucleotides read TGTGCCAGCGGCCCACGGGAAAACTACTATGGCTACACCTTC. It yields the protein CASGPRENYYGYTF.

This sequence joins TRBV7-8 and TRBJ2-7; TRBD2 matches 10 bases. CDR1 and CDR2 from the germline V gene are SGHVS and FQNEAQ. The CDR3 loop spans 15 amino acids. Trimming took 5 bases from V and 0 from J; bases not matched to a gene: 4. For the CDR3, the DNA is TGTGCCAGCAGCGTCCTAGCGGGAGACTCCTACGAGCAGTACTTC. This translates into CASSVLAGDSYEQYF.

The V and J genes are TRBV7-2 and TRBJ2-7; 15 nucleotides match TRBD2. The CDR3 runs to 18 residues. The V and J ends lost 5 bases and 0 bases, in that order; junction bases with no gene match: 8. In germline, CDR1 is SGHTA, CDR2 FQGNSA. The CDR3 reads CASSKGLAGGTSSYEQYF. The CDR3 DNA follows: TGTGCCAGCAGCAAGGGACTAGCGGGGGGTACGAGCTCCTACGAGCAGTACTTC.

The CDR3 DNA follows: TGTGCCAGCTCCAGGGGTTTGTACGAGCAGTACTTC. Protein product: CASSRGLYEQYF. The V and J genes are TRBV27 and TRBJ2-7; a weak D match, TRBD1 (6 bases). Germline CDR1 is MNHEY and CDR2 is SMNVEV (reference sequence). The CDR3 has 12 residues. Trimming cost V 8 bases and J 4 bases, with 12 bases left between them.

The chain couples TRBV19 to TRBJ2-2, with D possibly matching TRBD1 (6 bases). The CDR3 loop spans 17 amino acids. Germline CDR1 reads LNHDA; CDR2 reads SQIVND (reference sequence). V was pared by 7 bases and J by 1 base, with 19 bases between. CDR3 sequence: CASTPGERQVNTGELFF. As DNA, the CDR3 is TGTGCCAGTACCCCCGGGGAACGACAGGTGAACACCGGGGAGCTGTTTTTT.

The V and J genes are TRBV19 and TRBJ1-4; D is unclear. The CDR3 covers 14 residues. Germline CDR1 reads LNHDA; CDR2 reads SQIVND (reference sequence). Deletions cut 10 bases from V and 7 bases from J, with 19 bases between. The DNA of the CDR3 is TGTGCCACGGCTTCTGGAAATAGAGGTGAAAAACTGTTTTTT. Amino acids: CATASGNRGEKLFF.

This clone has only a few counts. This chain joins TRBV5-1 and TRBJ1-6, with D possibly being TRBD1 (5 bases). Trimming took off 4 bases at V and 0 bases at J, with 11 bases between the two ends. Germline assignment: CDR1 SGHRS and CDR2 YFSETQ. The CDR3 sequence is 16 residues long. CDR3 DNA: TGCGCCAGCAGCCCCCGGACAAGCTCCTATAATTCACCCCTCCACTTT. Amino acids: CASSPRTSSYNSPLHF.

There are a few counts of this clone. The gene calls are TRBV19 and TRBJ2-1; possibly TRBD1 for D (5 bases). V gave up 3 bases and J gave up 3 bases, with 6 bases separating them. CDR3 length equals 13 residues. Germline loops: CDR1 LNHDA, CDR2 SQIVND (reference sequence). The CDR3 spells CASSIQGYNEQFF. In DNA form, the CDR3 reads TGTGCCAGTAGTATCCAGGGCTACAATGAGCAGTTCTTC.

The J gene is TRBJ2-3, the V gene TRBV7-2; 12 positions match TRBD2. V lost 2 bases to trimming and J lost 5 bases; unmatched junction nucleotides: 2. Germline V lookup: CDR1 SGHTA, CDR2 FQGNSA. The CDR3 runs 15 residues. The CDR3 reads CASSLTSGGQDTQYF. The CDR3, as DNA: TGTGCCAGCAGCTTAACTAGCGGGGGGCAAGATACGCAGTATTTT.

The chain uses TRBV13 and TRBJ1-2, with D maybe TRBD1 (6 bases). The CDR3 extends over 13 amino acids. V was shortened by 3 bases and J by 1 base, with 6 bases between the two germline ends. Germline V lookup: CDR1 PRHDT, CDR2 FYEKMQ (reference sequence). The CDR3 reads CASSFRGNYGYTF. DNA of the CDR3: TGTGCCAGCAGCTTCAGGGGTAACTATGGCTACACCTTC. Variable domain in full (rest from reference TRBV13 and TRBJ1-2): AAGVIQSPRHLIKEKRETATLKCYPIPRHDTVYWYQQGPGQDPQFLISFYEKMQSDKGSIPDRFSAQQFSDYHSELNMSSLELGDSALYFCASSFRGNYGYTFGSGTRLTVV.

This clone was observed a single time. The chain combines TRBV6-5 with TRBJ2-4; 9 bases are a match to TRBD2. The V gene's germline CDR1 is MNHEY and CDR2 SVGAGI. The J segment lost 2 bases and the V segment lost 5 bases, leaving 4 bases of the junction unmatched. CDR3 length: 15 residues. DNA of the CDR3: TGTGCCAGCAGTCCTAGCGGGGACACCAAAAACATTCAGTACTTC. This codes for CASSPSGDTKNIQYF.

V and J are TRBV9 and TRBJ2-2; D may be TRBD1 (6 bases). V dropped 3 bases and J dropped 0 bases, with 12 bases sitting between them. This CDR3 region has 16 residues. Per the germline V gene, CDR1 is SGDLS and CDR2 is YYNGEE. DNA of the CDR3: TGTGCCAGCAGCGCCGCACAGGGCCCGAACACCGGGGAGCTGTTTTTT. Amino acids: CASSAAQGPNTGELFF. Using reference TRBV9 and TRBJ2-2 for the parts outside the CDR3, the full variable domain is DSGVTQTPKHLITATGQRVTLRCSPRSGDLSVYWYQQSLDQGLQFLIQYYNGEERAKGNILERFSAQQFPDLHSELNLSSLELGDSALYFCASSAAQGPNTGELFFGEGSRLTVL.

The chain employs TRBV6-5 and TRBJ1-1, with D maybe TRBD1 (6 bases). Per germline, CDR1 MNHEY and CDR2 SVGAGI. The CDR3 is 15 residues long. Trimming removed 6 bases from V and 4 bases from J, with 18 bases in between. The CDR3 region has the DNA TGTGCCAGCAGCCCCAGGGGTGCAGGATCCACTGAAGCTTTCTTT. As protein: CASSPRGAGSTEAFF.

CDR3 loop: CASSPLAGHTGELFF. The CDR3 DNA is TGTGCCAGCAGTCCACTAGCGGGACACACCGGGGAGCTGTTTTTT. The chain has TRBV6-5 and TRBJ2-2, with TRBD2 matching over 10 bases. The germline V gene has CDR1 MNHEY and CDR2 SVGAGI. Trimming removed 5 bases from V and 3 bases from J; junction bases left unmatched: 3. The CDR3 totals 15 residues.

This rearrangement joins TRBV7-3 to TRBJ2-1; D gene ambiguous. The germline V gene encodes CDR1 SGHTA and CDR2 FQGTGA. The V gene lost 5 bases and the J gene lost 5 bases, with 10 bases spanning the gap. The CDR3 totals 13 residues. The CDR3 is CASSPLGDNEQFF. CDR3 nucleotide sequence: TGTGCCAGCAGCCCCCTAGGAGACAATGAGCAGTTCTTC.

This clone showed up just a few times. The chain links TRBV9 to TRBJ1-4; 7 bases are a match to TRBD1. The CDR3 spans 16 residues. Germline CDR1 SGDLS, CDR2 YYNGEE. The trim removed 2 bases at V and 4 bases at J, leaving 8 bases unmatched. CDR3 sequence: CASSVGFGQVNEKLFF. For the CDR3, the DNA is TGTGCCAGCAGCGTCGGCTTCGGACAGGTTAATGAAAAACTGTTTTTT.

V usage is TRBV19 and J usage is TRBJ1-3; 8 bases map to TRBD1. The CDR3 consists of 14 residues. CDR1 is LNHDA and CDR2 is SQIVND in the germline V gene (reference sequence). V trimming: 8 bases; J trimming: 0 bases; junction bases outside the gene matches: 3. The CDR3 DNA reads TGTGCCAGTCAGGGGGCGTACTCTGGAAACACCATATATTTT. Protein sequence: CASQGAYSGNTIYF.

This chain links TRBV5-1 with TRBJ2-1; 13 nucleotides agree with TRBD2. The V gene end was trimmed by 4 bases and the J gene end by 2 bases; junction bases not matched to a gene: 6. Per the germline V gene, CDR1 is SGHRS and CDR2 is YFSETQ. CDR3 length equals 17 residues. The CDR3 DNA reads as TGCGCCAGCAGCGTGACTAGCGGGGGGCTTACCTACAATGAGCAGTTCTTC. The encoded protein is CASSVTSGGLTYNEQFF.

V is TRBV7-9 and J is TRBJ1-6; 7 positions match TRBD1. The V and J ends lost 5 bases and 9 bases, in that order; junction bases with no gene match: 4. Germline CDR1 is SEHNR and CDR2 is FQNEAQ (reference sequence). The CDR3 loop spans 13 amino acids. The CDR3 DNA reads as TGTGCCAGCAGCACTAACAGGGGTTCACCCCTCCACTTT. Protein product: CASSTNRGSPLHF.

The J gene is TRBJ2-7, the V gene TRBV19; D may be TRBD1 (7 bases). The CDR3 totals 16 residues. Germline assignment: CDR1 LNHDA and CDR2 SQIVND (reference sequence). The V end lost 7 bases, the J end lost 1 base, and 20 bases lay between the germline ends. CDR3 loop: CASTAQGGGPSYEQYF. CDR3 nucleotides: TGTGCCAGTACCGCCCAGGGGGGCGGTCCTTCCTACGAGCAGTACTTC.

This clone was recorded a few times. The chain combines TRBV19 with TRBJ1-5; D is possibly TRBD1 (6 bases). This CDR3 region has 14 residues. The germline V gene encodes CDR1 LNHDA and CDR2 SQIVND (reference sequence). V dropped 7 bases and J dropped 2 bases, with 12 bases sitting between them. DNA for the CDR3: TGTGCCAGTAACACAGGGAAGGGCAATCAGCCCCAGCATTTT. The encoded protein is CASNTGKGNQPQHF.

The chain employs TRBV4-3 and TRBJ2-7, with 10 bases aligning to TRBD1. J was trimmed by 2 bases and V by 4 bases; bases with no gene match: 5. The CDR3 length is 15 residues. CDR1 LGHNA and CDR2 YSLEER come from the germline V gene. The CDR3 sequence: CASSLGTGATYEQYF. As DNA, the CDR3 is TGCGCCAGCAGCCTAGGGACAGGGGCCACCTACGAGCAGTACTTC.

CDR3 nucleotides: TGTGCCAGTAGTACTTACGGGGCCGGACCAGGGAGGACGCAGCATTTT. Translating it yields CASSTYGAGPGRTQHF. This chain joins TRBV19 and TRBJ2-3; D is perhaps TRBD1 (5 bases). The J call may be faulty, since TRBJ1-5 better matches the DNA end. The CDR3 length is 16 residues. Germline V gene lookup returns CDR1 LNHDA and CDR2 SQIVND (reference sequence).

The chain joins TRBV12-3 or TRBV12-4 to TRBJ2-7; no clear D. V was cut by 3 bases and J by 3 bases, with 6 bases left in between. This CDR3 has 12 residues. The CDR3 is CASSLALYEQYF. The CDR3 DNA reads as TGTGCCAGCAGTTTGGCCCTCTACGAGCAGTACTTC.

The J gene is TRBJ2-5, the V gene TRBV6-2 or TRBV6-3; D possibly corresponds to TRBD2 (5 bases). The CDR3 has 16 amino acids. Germline assignment: CDR1 MNHEY and CDR2 SVGEGT. With 0 bases removed from V and 9 bases from J, the gap between germline ends came to 20 bases. CDR3 sequence: CASSYSNPAAASAQYF. CDR3 in DNA: TGTGCCAGCAGTTACTCGAATCCAGCGGCCGCATCGGCCCAGTACTTC.